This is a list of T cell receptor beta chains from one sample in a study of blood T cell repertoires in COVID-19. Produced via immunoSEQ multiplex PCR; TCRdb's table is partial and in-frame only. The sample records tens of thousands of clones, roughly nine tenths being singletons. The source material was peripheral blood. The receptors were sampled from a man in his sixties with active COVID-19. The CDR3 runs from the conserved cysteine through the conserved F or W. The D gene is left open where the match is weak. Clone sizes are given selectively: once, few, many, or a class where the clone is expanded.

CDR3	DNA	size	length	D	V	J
CASGTGDLNTGELFF	TGTGCCAGCGGGACAGGGGATCTAAACACCGGGGAGCTGTTTTTT	once	15	TRBD1	TRBV28	TRBJ2-2
CASSMGGSSYNEQFF	TGTGCCAGTAGTATGGGCGGGAGTTCCTACAATGAGCAGTTCTTC	.	15	TRBD2	TRBV19	TRBJ2-1
CASSSRLAGVLYNEQFF	TGTGCCAGCAGCTCCCGACTAGCGGGAGTCCTCTACAATGAGCAGTTCTTC	.	17	TRBD2	TRBV7-8	TRBJ2-1
CASSREPTDTQYF	TGTGCCAGCAGCCGTGAGCCCACAGATACGCAGTATTTT	.	13	.	TRBV6-4	TRBJ2-3
CASSVLSGVADNEQFF	TGTGCCAGCAGCGTATTGTCGGGAGTCGCCGACAATGAGCAGTTCTTC	.	16	.	TRBV9	TRBJ2-1
CASSHRLAGGRTDTQYF	TGTGCCAGCAGCCATCGACTAGCGGGAGGGCGCACAGATACGCAGTATTTT	.	17	TRBD2	TRBV7-9	TRBJ2-3
CASSSDRSHGYTF	TGTGCCAGCAGTTCGGACAGGTCCCATGGCTACACCTTC	.	13	TRBD1	TRBV27	TRBJ1-2
CSVSTGGDTQYF	TGCAGCGTTTCGACAGGGGGAGATACGCAGTATTTT	.	12	TRBD1	TRBV29-1	TRBJ2-3
CASSQPTSGRTDTQYF	TGCGCCAGCAGCCAACCGACTAGCGGGAGGACAGATACGCAGTATTTT	.	16	TRBD2	TRBV4-1	TRBJ2-3
CASSMTSGGIYNEQFF	TGTGCCAGCAGCATGACTAGCGGGGGGATCTACAATGAGCAGTTCTTC	.	16	TRBD2	TRBV5-4	TRBJ2-1
CASSSDPGANTGELFF	TGTGCCAGCAGCTCCGATCCAGGGGCGAACACCGGGGAGCTGTTTTTT	.	16	.	TRBV5-4	TRBJ2-2
CASRTKGQAYEQYF	TGTGCCAGCAGAACAAAGGGACAGGCCTACGAGCAGTACTTC	.	14	TRBD1	TRBV28	TRBJ2-7
CASSQTSFPLREQFF	TGTGCCAGCAGCCAGACTAGTTTCCCTCTGCGGGAGCAGTTCTTC	.	15	.	TRBV25-1	TRBJ2-1
CASSSQGHSGTYEQYF	TGTGCCAGCAGTTCCCAAGGCCATAGCGGAACCTACGAGCAGTACTTC	.	16	.	TRBV6-5	TRBJ2-7